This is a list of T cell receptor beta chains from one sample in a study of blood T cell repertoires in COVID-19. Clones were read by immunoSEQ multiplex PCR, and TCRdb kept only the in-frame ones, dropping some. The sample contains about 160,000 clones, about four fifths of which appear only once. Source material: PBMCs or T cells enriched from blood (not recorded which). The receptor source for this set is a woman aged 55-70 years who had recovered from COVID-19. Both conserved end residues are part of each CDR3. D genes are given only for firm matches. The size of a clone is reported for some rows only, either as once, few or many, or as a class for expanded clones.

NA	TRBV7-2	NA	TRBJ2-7	CASSLGGGLSYEQYF	TGTGCCAGCAGCTTAGGCGGGGGCCTCTCCTACGAGCAGTACTTC
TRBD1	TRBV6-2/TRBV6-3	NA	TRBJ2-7	CASSPGGYEQYF	TGTGCCAGCAGTCCAGGGGGCTACGAGCAGTACTTC
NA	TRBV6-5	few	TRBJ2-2	CASSYSRLESTGELFF	TGTGCCAGCAGTTACTCCCGCCTAGAAAGCACCGGGGAGCTGTTTTTT
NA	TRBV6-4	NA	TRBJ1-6	CASSERGPNSPLHF	TGTGCCAGCAGTGAGCGGGGACCCAATTCACCCCTCCACTTT
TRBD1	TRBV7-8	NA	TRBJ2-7	CASSQSWDRDQYF	TGTGCCAGCAGCCAATCCTGGGACAGGGACCAGTACTTC
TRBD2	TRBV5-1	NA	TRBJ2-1	CASSPGLAGGPNEQFF	TGCGCCAGCAGCCCCGGACTAGCGGGGGGGCCTAATGAGCAGTTCTTC
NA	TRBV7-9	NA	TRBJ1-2	CASSMNRVGNYGYTF	TGTGCCAGCAGCATGAACAGGGTAGGGAACTATGGCTACACCTTC
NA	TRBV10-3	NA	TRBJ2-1	CAIGRGDEQFF	TGTGCCATAGGGAGGGGGGATGAGCAGTTCTTC
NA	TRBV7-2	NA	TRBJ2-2	CASSWTEPGELFF	TGTGCCAGCAGCTGGACAGAGCCCGGGGAGCTGTTTTTT
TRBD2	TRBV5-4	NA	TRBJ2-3	CASSLTGGNTDTQYF	TGTGCCAGCAGCTTGACGGGGGGAAACACAGATACGCAGTATTTT
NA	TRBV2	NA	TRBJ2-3	CASIPGAGYLDTQYF	TGTGCCAGCATCCCCGGGGCGGGGTACCTAGATACGCAGTATTTT
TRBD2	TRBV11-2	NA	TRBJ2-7	CASSYIAGLQSGQYF	TGTGCCAGCAGCTACATAGCGGGTTTACAATCCGGGCAGTACTTC
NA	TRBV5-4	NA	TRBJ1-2	CASSLGGLSNYGYTF	TGTGCCAGCAGCTTGGGGGGGCTATCTAACTATGGCTACACCTTC
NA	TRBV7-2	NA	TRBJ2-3	CASSLEPGADTQYF	TGTGCCAGCAGCTTAGAGCCGGGAGCAGATACGCAGTATTTT
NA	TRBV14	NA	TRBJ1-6	CASSQGGTAYNSPLHF	TGTGCCAGCAGCCAAGGCGGGACCGCATATAATTCACCCCTCCACTTT
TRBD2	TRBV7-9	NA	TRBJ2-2	CASSLRAGGTITGELFF	TGTGCCAGCAGCTTGAGGGCGGGGGGCACGATCACCGGGGAGCTGTTTTTT
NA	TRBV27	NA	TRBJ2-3	CASSLIGVWYF	TGTGCCAGCAGTTTAATAGGGGTATGGTATTTT
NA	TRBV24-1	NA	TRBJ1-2	CATSGGGQAGYTF	TGTGCCACCAGTGGCGGGGGGCAAGCTGGCTACACCTTC
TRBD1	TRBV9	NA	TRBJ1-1	CASSHQTGIGMEVTEAFF	TGTGCCAGCAGCCACCAGACAGGGATTGGGATGGAGGTGACTGAAGCTTTCTTT
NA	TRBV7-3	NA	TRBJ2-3	CASSLTGGDTDTQYF	TGTGCCAGCAGCTTAACGGGCGGGGACACAGATACGCAGTATTTT